A selection of T cell receptor beta chains follows, all from one sample in a study of PD-1 blockade in mismatch repair-deficient tumors. Profiled with immunoSEQ multiplex PCR; TCRdb holds only in-frame clones, not every one. The sample lists over 15,000 clones, about 80% occurring once. This specimen was PBMCs, taken 4 weeks after starting pembrolizumab. The receptors originated from an adult with mismatch repair-deficient cancer. Each CDR3 is given with its conserved first and last residue. D genes are given only for firm matches. Expanded clones are given a class, and other clones once, few, many or no size at all.

V,size,J,D,DNA,CDR3
TRBV19,-,TRBJ2-1,TRBD1,TGTGCCAGTCGCCGGGACAGGGGGAGTGAGCAGTTCTTC,CASRRDRGSEQFF
TRBV19,-,TRBJ2-1,-,TGTGCCAGTAGTACATCCATACTCCAGAGGCGGCAGTTCTTC,CASSTSILQRRQFF
TRBV11-3,-,TRBJ1-1,-,TGTGCCAGCAGCTCCAAGACAGGATTGACTGAAGCTTTCTTT,CASSSKTGLTEAFF
TRBV4-1,-,TRBJ1-3,-,TGCGCCAGCAGCGTACAGGGTGCAAACACCATATATTTT,CASSVQGANTIYF
TRBV11-2,-,TRBJ1-6,-,TGTGCCAGCAGCAGCAGGGGTAGCTCCTATAATTCACCCCTCCACTTT,CASSSRGSSYNSPLHF
TRBV30,-,TRBJ1-5,TRBD1,TGTGCCTGGAGGGACAGGGGCGGCAGCAATCAGCCCCAGCATTTT,CAWRDRGGSNQPQHF
TRBV10-2,-,TRBJ2-1,-,TGCGCCAGCAGTGAGTCTTTAGCGCTGGCCTACAATGAGCAGTTCTTC,CASSESLALAYNEQFF
TRBV7-8,-,TRBJ2-2,-,TGTGCCAGCAGCTCTTTTCGGGGGAACACCGGGGAGCTGTTTTTT,CASSSFRGNTGELFF
TRBV7-8,-,TRBJ2-3,-,TGTGCCAGCAGCTTAACGCAGGGGTTAGATACGCAGTATTTT,CASSLTQGLDTQYF
TRBV28,-,TRBJ2-3,TRBD2,TGTGCCACCACCCCGAGCGGGAGGGCCGTGGGAGATACGCAGTATTTT,CATTPSGRAVGDTQYF
TRBV5-1,-,TRBJ2-1,TRBD2,TGCGCCAGCAGCCTAACCCCTAGCGGGGCCTACAATGAGCAGTTCTTC,CASSLTPSGAYNEQFF
TRBV7-9,-,TRBJ2-1,-,TGTGCCAGCAGCCCAACCGGAGGAGGGGATGAGCAGTTCTTC,CASSPTGGGDEQFF
TRBV5-1,-,TRBJ1-5,-,TGCGCCAGCTCGGGGGAGGGTGGTCAGCCCCAGCATTTT,CASSGEGGQPQHF
TRBV28,-,TRBJ1-1,TRBD1,TGTGCCAGCCTATGGACAGGGGCAGACACTGAAGCTTTCTTT,CASLWTGADTEAFF
TRBV18,-,TRBJ2-5,TRBD2,TGTGCCAGCTCACCACTTAGATTAGCGGGAAAAGAGACCCAGTACTTC,CASSPLRLAGKETQYF
TRBV7-2,-,TRBJ2-5,-,TGTGCCAGCAGCGCCACTTGGTATGAGACCCAGTACTTC,CASSATWYETQYF
TRBV9,-,TRBJ2-1,-,TGTGCCAGCAGCGTGACAGCGGGTACAACACTTAACCAGCAGTTCTTC,CASSVTAGTTLNQQFF
TRBV28,-,TRBJ1-2,-,TGTGCCAGCGCGTCTAACTATGGCTACACCTTC,CASASNYGYTF
TRBV27,once,TRBJ1-1,-,TGTGCCAGCAGTTTAGGGAGTTGGACTGAAGCTTTCTTT,CASSLGSWTEAFF
TRBV5-1,-,TRBJ1-3,-,TGCGCCAGCAGCTTGGAACTCTCTGGAAACACCATATATTTT,CASSLELSGNTIYF
TRBV5-6,-,TRBJ2-7,-,TGTGCCAGCAGCGCCCGGGCGGGCGCGCAGTACTTC,CASSARAGAQYF
TRBV27,-,TRBJ2-7,-,TGTCCGGGGCTAGCGCGGGAGCAGTACTTC,CPGLAREQYF
TRBV7-9,-,TRBJ2-7,TRBD2,TGTGCCAGCAGCTTTGGGAGCGGGGGTAGCTCCTACGAGCAGTACTTC,CASSFGSGGSSYEQYF
TRBV6-4,-,TRBJ2-3,TRBD2,TGTGCCAGCAGTCGGGGAGGGCCGATGGATACGCAGTATTTT,CASSRGGPMDTQYF
TRBV11-2,few,TRBJ2-7,-,TGTGCCAGCAGCCCTTCGGAGTTACGGTACTTC,CASSPSELRYF
TRBV5-4,-,TRBJ1-4,TRBD1,TGTGCCAGCAGCTCGGGACAGCTAGCAACTAATGAAAAACTGTTTTTT,CASSSGQLATNEKLFF
TRBV7-3,-,TRBJ2-1,TRBD2,TGTGCCAGCAGCTCCACTAGCGGGGCTTACAATGAGCAGTTCTTC,CASSSTSGAYNEQFF
TRBV7-6,-,TRBJ1-2,-,TGTGCCAGCAGCTCGGACAGCGATGGCTACACCTTC,CASSSDSDGYTF
TRBV19,once,TRBJ1-2,-,TGTGCCAGTAATCGGTTTTACAGGGCATCTAACTATGGCTACACCTTC,CASNRFYRASNYGYTF
TRBV2,once,TRBJ1-4,-,TGTGCCAGCAGTGTTGCACAGGGCGGCGGTAATGAAAAACTGTTTTTT,CASSVAQGGGNEKLFF
TRBV6-6,-,TRBJ2-1,-,TGTGCCACCTGTCTAGGGCGGACACGGTCCTACAATGAGCAGTTCTTC,CATCLGRTRSYNEQFF
TRBV28,-,TRBJ1-1,-,TGTGCCAGCAGAGGGGCACCTGAAGCTTTCTTT,CASRGAPEAFF
TRBV9,-,TRBJ2-2,TRBD1,TGTGCCAGCAGCGTAGTGACAGGGTCGGACACCGGGGAGCTGTTTTTT,CASSVVTGSDTGELFF
TRBV6-1,-,TRBJ1-1,TRBD1,TGTGCCAGCAGTGATCCGACAGGGCCGAACACTGAAGCTTTCTTT,CASSDPTGPNTEAFF
TRBV19,-,TRBJ2-6,-,TGTGCCAGTAGTATAGTTTTCAACTCTGGGGCCAACGTCCTGACTTTC,CASSIVFNSGANVLTF
TRBV7-3,-,TRBJ2-2,TRBD2,TGTGCCAGCAGCCTCCCGGGGGGGACCGGGGAGCTGTTTTTT,CASSLPGGTGELFF
TRBV28,-,TRBJ1-2,TRBD1,TGTGCCAGCAGGACAGGGGGGCTCTATGGCTACACCTTC,CASRTGGLYGYTF
TRBV28,few,TRBJ2-7,TRBD1,TGTGCCAGCAGACCGCGAGGGACAGGACCGTACTACGAGCAGTACTTC,CASRPRGTGPYYEQYF
TRBV2,-,TRBJ2-2,-,TGTGCCAGCAGGAGTACCGGGGAGCTGTTTTTT,CASRSTGELFF
TRBV7-9,-,TRBJ2-3,TRBD2,TGTGCCAGCAGGGCCAGCGGGAGGAACACAGATACGCAGTATTTT,CASRASGRNTDTQYF